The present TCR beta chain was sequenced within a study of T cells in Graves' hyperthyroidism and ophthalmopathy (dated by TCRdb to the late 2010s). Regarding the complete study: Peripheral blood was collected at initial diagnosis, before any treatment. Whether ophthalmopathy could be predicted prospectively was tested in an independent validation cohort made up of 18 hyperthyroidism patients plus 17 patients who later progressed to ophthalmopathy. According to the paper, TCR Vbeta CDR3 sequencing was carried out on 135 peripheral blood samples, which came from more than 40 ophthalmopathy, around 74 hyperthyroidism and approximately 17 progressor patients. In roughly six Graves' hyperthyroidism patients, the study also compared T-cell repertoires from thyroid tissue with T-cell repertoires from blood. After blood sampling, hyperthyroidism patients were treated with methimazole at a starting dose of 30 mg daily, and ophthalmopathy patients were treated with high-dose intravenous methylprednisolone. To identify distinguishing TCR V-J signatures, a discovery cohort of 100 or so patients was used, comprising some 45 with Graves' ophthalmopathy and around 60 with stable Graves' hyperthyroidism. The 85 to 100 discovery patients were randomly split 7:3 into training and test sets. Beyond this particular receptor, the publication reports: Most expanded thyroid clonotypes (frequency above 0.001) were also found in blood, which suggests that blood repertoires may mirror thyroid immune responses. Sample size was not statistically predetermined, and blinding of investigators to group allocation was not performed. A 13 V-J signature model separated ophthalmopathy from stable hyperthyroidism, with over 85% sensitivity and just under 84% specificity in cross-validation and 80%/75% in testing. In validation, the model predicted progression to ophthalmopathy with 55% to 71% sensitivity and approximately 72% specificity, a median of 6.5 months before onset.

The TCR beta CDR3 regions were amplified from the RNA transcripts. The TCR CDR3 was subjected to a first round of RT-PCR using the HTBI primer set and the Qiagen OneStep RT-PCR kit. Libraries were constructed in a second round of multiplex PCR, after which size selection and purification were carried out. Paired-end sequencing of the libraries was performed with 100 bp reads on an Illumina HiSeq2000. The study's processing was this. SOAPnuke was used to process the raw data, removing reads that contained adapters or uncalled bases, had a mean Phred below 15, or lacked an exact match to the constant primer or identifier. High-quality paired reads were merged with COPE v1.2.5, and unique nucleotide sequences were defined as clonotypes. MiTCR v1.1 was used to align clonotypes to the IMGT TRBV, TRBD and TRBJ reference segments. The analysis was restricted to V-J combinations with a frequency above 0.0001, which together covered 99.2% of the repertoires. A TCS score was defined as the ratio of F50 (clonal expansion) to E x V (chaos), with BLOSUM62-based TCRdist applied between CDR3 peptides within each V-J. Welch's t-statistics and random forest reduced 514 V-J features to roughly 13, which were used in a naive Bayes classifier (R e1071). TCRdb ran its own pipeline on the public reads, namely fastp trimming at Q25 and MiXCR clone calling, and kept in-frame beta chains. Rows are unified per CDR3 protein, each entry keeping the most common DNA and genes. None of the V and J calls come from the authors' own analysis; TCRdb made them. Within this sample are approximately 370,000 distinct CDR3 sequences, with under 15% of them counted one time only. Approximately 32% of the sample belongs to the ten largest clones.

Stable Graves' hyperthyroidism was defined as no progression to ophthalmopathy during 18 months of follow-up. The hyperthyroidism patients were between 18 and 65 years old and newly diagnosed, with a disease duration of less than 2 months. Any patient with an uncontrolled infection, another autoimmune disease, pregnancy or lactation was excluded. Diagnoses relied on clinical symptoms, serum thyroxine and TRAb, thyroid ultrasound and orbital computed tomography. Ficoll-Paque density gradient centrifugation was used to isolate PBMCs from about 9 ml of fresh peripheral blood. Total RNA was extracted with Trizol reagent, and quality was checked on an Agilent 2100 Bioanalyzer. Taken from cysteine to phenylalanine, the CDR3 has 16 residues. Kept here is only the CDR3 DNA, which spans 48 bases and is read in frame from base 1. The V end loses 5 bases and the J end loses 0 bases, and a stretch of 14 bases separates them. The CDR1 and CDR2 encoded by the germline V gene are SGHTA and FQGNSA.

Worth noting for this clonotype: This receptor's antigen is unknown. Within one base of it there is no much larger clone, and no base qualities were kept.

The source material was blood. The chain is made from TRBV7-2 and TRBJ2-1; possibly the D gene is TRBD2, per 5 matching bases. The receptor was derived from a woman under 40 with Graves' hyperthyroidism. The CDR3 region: CASSPTGLSSYNEQFF. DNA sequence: TGTGCCAGCAGCCCCACCGGACTCAGCTCCTACAATGAGCAGTTCTTC. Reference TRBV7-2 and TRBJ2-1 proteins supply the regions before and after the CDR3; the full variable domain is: GAGVSQSPSNKVTEKGKDVELRCDPISGHTALYWYRQSLGQGLEFLIYFQGNSAPDKSGLPSDRFSAERTGGSVSTLTIQRTQQEDSAVYLCASSPTGLSSYNEQFFGPGTRLTVL.